This T cell receptor beta chain was found in a study of early T cells in non-severe SARS-CoV-2 infection. Study-wide background: Alpha and beta chains were unpaired, from unsorted whole-blood bulk RNA.

This clonotype was observed at least ten times. No antigen is known for it. Each cDNA molecule carried a unique molecular identifier. Each CDR3 protein gets one entry after TCRdb re-called the 5' RACE reads with MiXCR. The table includes under 50,000 distinct CDR3 sequences, roughly 5.9% detected once. V gave up 2 bases and J gave up 1 base, with 10 bases separating them. Germline lookup yields CDR1 SGDLS and CDR2 YYNGEE. The CDR3 is 15 residues long. Study conclusions and caveats: Reliance on VDJdb matching favored anti-spike CD8 responses; private and CD4 specificities were missed.

The TCR comes from an adult who was a healthcare worker with PCR-confirmed SARS-CoV-2 infection or an uninfected control (not recorded which). Sequencing was done on a sample of whole blood. V and J are TRBV9 and TRBJ1-5; the D gene is possibly TRBD1 (6 bases). The CDR3 sequence: CASSVGQGSNQPQHF. CDR3 coding DNA: TGTGCCAGCAGCGTGGGTCAGGGGAGCAATCAGCCCCAGCATTTT.